Each of the 14 T cell receptor beta chains below was sequenced from the same sample in a study of cytomegalovirus exposure and HLA in healthy donors. Vbeta (60) and Jbeta (13) primers were used in the PCR. Generated by immunoSEQ multiplex PCR, the TCRdb table keeps only in-frame clones and is missing some. The sample has approximately 150,000 clones; 65% to 75% are singletons. The material sequenced was PBMCs. These receptors all stem from a human donor in good health.

This clone was counted a single time. The chain carries TRBV5-5 and TRBJ2-1; D uncertain. The CDR3 has 12 amino acids. The V gene's germline CDR1 is SGHKS and CDR2 YYEKEE (reference sequence). V shed 0 bases and J shed 5 bases, with 3 bases lying between them. The CDR3 sequence: CASSLGDNEQFF. The CDR3 nucleotides read TGTGCCAGCAGCTTGGGAGACAATGAGCAGTTCTTC.

Only a few counts were recorded for this clone. V usage is TRBV2 and J usage is TRBJ2-7, with 7 bases aligning to TRBD1. V lost 1 base to trimming and J lost 5 bases; unmatched junction nucleotides: 11. Germline V lookup: CDR1 SNHLY, CDR2 FYNNEI. The CDR3 length is 16 residues. CDR3 in amino acids: CASSEGYRGAVNEQYF. CDR3 coding DNA: TGTGCCAGCAGTGAAGGGTACAGGGGCGCCGTGAACGAGCAGTACTTC.

The J gene is TRBJ2-3, the V gene TRBV6-5; D may be TRBD1 (6 bases). Germline CDR1 and CDR2: MNHEY and SVGAGI. The CDR3 consists of 15 residues. The V end was cut by 0 bases, the J end by 6 bases, with 13 bases between. In DNA form, the CDR3 reads TGTGCCAGCAGTTACTCTTTCGGCCAGGGGGATACGCAGTATTTT. It yields the protein CASSYSFGQGDTQYF.

The V and J genes are TRBV5-1 and TRBJ1-6; 7 bases are a match to TRBD1. The CDR3 is 14 amino acids. Unmatched junction bases numbered 3, after V lost 0 bases and J lost 9 bases. Germline V gene lookup returns CDR1 SGHRS and CDR2 YFSETQ. CDR3 DNA: TGCGCCAGCAGCTTGGGCGCAGGGGGTTCACCCCTCCACTTT. Its protein is CASSLGAGGSPLHF.

V gene TRBV6-1 combines with J gene TRBJ2-5; the D is unclear. This CDR3 has 12 amino acids. Germline CDR1 and CDR2: MNHNS and SASEGT. V was cut by 4 bases and J by 5 bases, with 8 bases left in between. The CDR3 coding sequence is TGTGCCAGCAGTGGTAGTGGTGAGACCCAGTACTTC. Amino acid sequence: CASSGSGETQYF.

The rearrangement uses TRBV7-4 and TRBJ1-3, with D possibly matching TRBD1 (5 bases). Per the germline V gene, CDR1 is SGHVT and CDR2 is SQSDAQ. V was cut by 2 bases and J by 2 bases, with 13 bases left in between. CDR3 length equals 16 residues. The DNA of the CDR3 is TGTGCCAGCAGCTTAAAAGTTGCAGGGCCTGGAAACACCATATATTTT. As protein: CASSLKVAGPGNTIYF.

V gene TRBV2 combines with J gene TRBJ2-5, with TRBD2 identical over 9 bases. In germline, CDR1 is SNHLY, CDR2 FYNNEI. The length of the CDR3 is 13 residues. The J segment lost 4 bases and the V segment lost 7 bases, leaving 4 bases of the junction unmatched. This CDR3 is CASTGTSLETQYF. CDR3 in DNA: TGTGCCAGCACTGGGACTAGCCTAGAGACCCAGTACTTC.

This chain uses TRBV2 with TRBJ2-7; D is possibly TRBD1 (6 bases). V lost 6 bases and J 4 bases, leaving 13 bases between the germline ends. Germline V gene sequence: CDR1 SNHLY, CDR2 FYNNEI. CDR3 size: 13 residues. The CDR3 region is CASSLDQGYEQYF. The CDR3 coding sequence is TGTGCCAGCAGCCTAGACCAGGGGTACGAGCAGTACTTC.

The J gene is TRBJ1-5, the V gene TRBV6-5; D is unclear. Trimming removed 7 bases at V and 0 bases at J, with 10 bases between. The CDR3 runs to 14 residues. Germline CDR1 and CDR2: MNHEY and SVGAGI. DNA for the CDR3: TGTGCCAGCAAGCGGCACAATAGCAATCAGCCCCAGCATTTT. This codes for CASKRHNSNQPQHF.

The chain employs TRBV29-1 and TRBJ1-1; D is undetermined. V dropped 7 bases and J dropped 8 bases, with 17 bases sitting between them. The germline V gene encodes CDR1 SQVTM and CDR2 ANQGSEA. The CDR3 has 12 residues. CDR3 in DNA: TGCAGCGCCTCGGTTGCGGCCCCCGAAGCTTTCTTT. This sequence encodes CSASVAAPEAFF.

The V and J genes are TRBV13 and TRBJ1-2; the match to TRBD1 covers 7 bases. CDR3 size: 15 residues. The germline gives CDR1 PRHDT, CDR2 FYEKMQ (reference sequence). The ends lost 4 bases at V and 4 bases at J; junction bases unmatched: 9. CDR3 residues: CASSWGQLTPYGYTF. The CDR3 DNA reads TGTGCCAGCAGCTGGGGACAGTTGACCCCCTATGGCTACACCTTC. Filled out from reference TRBV13 and TRBJ1-2, the complete variable domain reads AAGVIQSPRHLIKEKRETATLKCYPIPRHDTVYWYQQGPGQDPQFLISFYEKMQSDKGSIPDRFSAQQFSDYHSELNMSSLELGDSALYFCASSWGQLTPYGYTFGSGTRLTVV.

The rearrangement joins TRBV19 to TRBJ1-1; 8 bases line up with TRBD1. This CDR3 comprises 15 residues. Germline trimming cut 3 bases from V and 5 bases from J; bases unmatched to any gene: 8. Germline loops: CDR1 LNHDA, CDR2 SQIVND (reference sequence). CDR3 in DNA: TGTGCCAGTAGTATGAGTTCAGGGGGCGTAACTGAAGCTTTCTTT. Translated, it gives CASSMSSGGVTEAFF.

This chain connects TRBV19 to TRBJ1-5; the D gene is possibly TRBD1 (6 bases). The germline gives CDR1 LNHDA, CDR2 SQIVND (reference sequence). With 1 base removed from V and 1 base from J, the gap between germline ends came to 14 bases. CDR3 length: 17 residues. CDR3 protein: CASSIVGRGASNQPQHF. DNA for the CDR3: TGTGCCAGTAGTATAGTTGGGAGGGGGGCAAGCAATCAGCCCCAGCATTTT.

This chain uses TRBV27 with TRBJ1-1; 9 bases are a match to TRBD1. Germline V gives CDR1 MNHEY, CDR2 SMNVEV (reference sequence). V lost 7 bases and J lost 5; bases outside the gene matches: 8. The CDR3 totals 14 residues. The chain's CDR3 is CASNLTGGRTEAFF. The CDR3 DNA is TGTGCCAGCAACCTCACAGGGGGCAGGACTGAAGCTTTCTTT.